This entry concerns a single TCR beta chain. No cognate antigen has been identified for it. No per-base quality is available; no much larger clone lies one base away. Library method: the immunoSEQ multiplex PCR assay. The original pipeline was this. A statistical classification framework was developed to diagnose cytomegalovirus status using the catalog of TCR beta chain sequences. TCRdb's version of the immuneACCESS table is confined to in-frame rearrangements and falls short of the full clone set. An unresolved V gene accounts for under half of the shortfall where checked; the remainder is of unknown origin. The DNA was the basis for D and trimming; V, J and clone size are from that table. This sample gives around 55,000 clones in total; about nine tenths of them show up just once. About 3% of the sample is taken by the ten largest. This sample is part of a study of cytomegalovirus exposure and HLA in healthy donors (dated 2017 in TCRdb). For the wider study: A later analysis indicated that the 120 or so validation repertoires were generated on the platform also employed for the approximately 700 repertoires of the first cohort. The study was designed to test whether signatures of past pathogen exposure could be identified by cataloging public T cell receptors. Besides the first cohort of some 670 subjects, a separate validation cohort made up of roughly 130 different subjects was used. To predict cytomegalovirus infection status, the study brought together high-throughput TCR immunosequencing, statistical association of individual TCRs with disease status, and machine learning.

Overall study results and their limits: Three of the identified cytomegalovirus-associated TCR beta chains were confirmed in vitro to be specific for cytomegalovirus antigens. While some public TCRs were present in many individuals, most TCR sequences turned up only very rarely across donors. The authors suggested that the approach could potentially be extended to other disease states and immunological phenotypes. The study listed 164 TCR beta chains as associated with cytomegalovirus. Of the cluster scores, around 95% were above 0 in a later analysis, which found that TCRs clustered in the first cohort also tended to co-occur in the approximately 110 validation repertoires. In both the original and validation cohorts, the classifier was reported to diagnose cytomegalovirus status with high specificity and sensitivity. A later analysis had no HLA typing for the validation cohort, so co-occurrence there was scored across all 120 repertoires.

CDR1 and CDR2, looked up from the germline V gene (reference sequence), are LNHNV and YYDKDF. Trimmed from V: 1 base; trimmed from J: 7 bases; junction bases lacking a gene match: 5. Inclusive of the bounding cysteine and phenylalanine, the CDR3 is 14 residues long. CDR3 DNA only is kept here, 42 bases in frame from base 1. Donors formed part of the validation cohort, which comprised over a hundred subjects and was distinct from the first cohort of roughly 600 subjects. The TCR sequence derives from a young man in good health and CMV-seronegative. This chain joins TRBV15 to TRBJ1-2; TRBD1 fits 8 bases in the junction. The sequenced sample consisted of PBMCs. In nucleotides, the sequence is TGTGCCACCAGCAGAGCCGGACAGGGAGGTGGCTACACCTTC. Its amino acids are CATSRAGQGGGYTF. With the rest looked up from the reference TRBV15 and TRBJ1-2 genes rather than sequenced, the full variable domain is DAMVIQNPRYQVTQFGKPVTLSCSQTLNHNVMYWYQQKSSQAPKLLFHYYDKDFNNEADTPDNFQSRRPNTSFCFLDIRSPGLGDTAMYLCATSRAGQGGGYTFGSGTRLTVV.